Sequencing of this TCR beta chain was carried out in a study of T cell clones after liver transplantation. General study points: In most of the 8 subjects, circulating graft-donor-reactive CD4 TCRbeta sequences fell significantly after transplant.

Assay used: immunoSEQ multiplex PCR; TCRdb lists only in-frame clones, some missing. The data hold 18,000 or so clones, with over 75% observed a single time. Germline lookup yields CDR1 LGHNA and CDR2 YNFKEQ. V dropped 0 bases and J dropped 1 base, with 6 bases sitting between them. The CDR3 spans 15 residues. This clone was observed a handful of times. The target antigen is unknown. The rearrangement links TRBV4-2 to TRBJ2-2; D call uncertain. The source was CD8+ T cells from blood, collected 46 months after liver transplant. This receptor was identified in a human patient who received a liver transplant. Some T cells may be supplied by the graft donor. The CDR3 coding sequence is TGTGCCAGCAGCCAAGAGTGGGGGAACACCGGGGAGCTGTTTTTT. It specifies CASSQEWGNTGELFF.